The present T cell receptor (beta chain) was sequenced within a study of blood T cell repertoires in COVID-19. Study background: Collection of acute and convalescent COVID-19 samples took place in the United States, Italy and Spain. The analysed material was cDNA or gDNA that came from T cells, B-cell-depleted T cells, or PBMCs.

The CDR3 extends over 14 amino acids. The V end lost 3 bases, the J end lost 0 bases, and 11 bases lay between the germline ends. Germline values: CDR1 SQVTM, CDR2 ANQGSEA. In the study's own analysis: Amplifying reference gene primers gave estimates of nucleated cell counts. Assay used: immunoSEQ multiplex PCR; TCRdb lists only in-frame clones, some missing. From that table come the V and J calls and clone size; the DNA was used to work out D and trimming. The sample lists over 150,000 clones, more than 85% occurring once. The J gene is TRBJ1-1, the V gene TRBV29-1; no definite D call. Sequences were obtained from peripheral blood. This sequence originates from a man aged 30-40 years with acute or convalescent COVID-19. The CDR3 nucleotides read TGCAGCGTTGATCGCCCAGAAGTGAACACTGAAGCTTTCTTT. Encoded protein: CSVDRPEVNTEAFF. Looking up the rest from reference TRBV29-1 and TRBJ1-1 gives the full variable domain: SAVISQKPSRDICQRGTSLTIQCQVDSQVTMMFWYRQQPGQSLTLIATANQGSEATYESGFVIDKFPISRPNLTFSTLTVSNMSPEDSSIYLCSVDRPEVNTEAFFGQGTRLTVV.